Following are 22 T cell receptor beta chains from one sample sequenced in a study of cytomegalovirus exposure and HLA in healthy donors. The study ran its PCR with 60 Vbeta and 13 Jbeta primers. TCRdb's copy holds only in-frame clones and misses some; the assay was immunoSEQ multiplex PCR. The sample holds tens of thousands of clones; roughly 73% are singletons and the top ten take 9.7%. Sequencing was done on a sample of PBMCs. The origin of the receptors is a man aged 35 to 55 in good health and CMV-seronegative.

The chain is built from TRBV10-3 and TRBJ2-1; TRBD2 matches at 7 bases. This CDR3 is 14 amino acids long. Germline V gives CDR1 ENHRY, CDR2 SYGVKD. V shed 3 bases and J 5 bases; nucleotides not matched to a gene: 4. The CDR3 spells CAISDRGDDNEQFF. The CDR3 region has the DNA TGTGCCATCAGTGATCGGGGGGACGACAATGAGCAGTTCTTC.

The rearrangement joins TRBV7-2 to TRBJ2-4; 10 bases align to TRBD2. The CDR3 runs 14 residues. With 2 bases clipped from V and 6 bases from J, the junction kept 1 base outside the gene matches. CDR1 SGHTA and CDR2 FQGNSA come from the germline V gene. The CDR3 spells CASSLQREGNIQYF. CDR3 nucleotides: TGTGCCAGCAGCTTACAGCGGGAGGGAAACATTCAGTACTTC.

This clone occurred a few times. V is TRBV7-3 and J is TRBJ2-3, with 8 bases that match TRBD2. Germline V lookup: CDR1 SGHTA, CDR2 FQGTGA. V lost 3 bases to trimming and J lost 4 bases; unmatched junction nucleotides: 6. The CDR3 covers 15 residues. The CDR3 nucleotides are TGTGCCAGCAGCTTCTCGGGGGGGGGCGCAGATACGCAGTATTTT. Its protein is CASSFSGGGADTQYF.

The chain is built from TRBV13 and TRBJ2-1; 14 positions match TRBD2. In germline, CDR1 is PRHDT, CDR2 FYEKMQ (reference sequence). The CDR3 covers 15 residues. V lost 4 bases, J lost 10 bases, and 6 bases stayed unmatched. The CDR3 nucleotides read TGTGCCAGCAGCTCGGGACTAGCGGGGGAGCACGAGCAGTTCTTC. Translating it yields CASSSGLAGEHEQFF.

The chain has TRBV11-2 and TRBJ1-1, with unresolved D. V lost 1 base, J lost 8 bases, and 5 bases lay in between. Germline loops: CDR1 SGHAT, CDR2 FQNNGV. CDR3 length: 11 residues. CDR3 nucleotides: TGTGCCAGCAGCTTAGGGGAGGAAGCTTTCTTT. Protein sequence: CASSLGEEAFF.

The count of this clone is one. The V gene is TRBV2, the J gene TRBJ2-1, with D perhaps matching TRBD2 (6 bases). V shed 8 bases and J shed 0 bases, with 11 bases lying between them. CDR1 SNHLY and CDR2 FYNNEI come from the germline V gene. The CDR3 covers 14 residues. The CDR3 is CASGGRSSYNEQFF. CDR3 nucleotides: TGTGCCAGCGGGGGGAGAAGCTCCTACAATGAGCAGTTCTTC.

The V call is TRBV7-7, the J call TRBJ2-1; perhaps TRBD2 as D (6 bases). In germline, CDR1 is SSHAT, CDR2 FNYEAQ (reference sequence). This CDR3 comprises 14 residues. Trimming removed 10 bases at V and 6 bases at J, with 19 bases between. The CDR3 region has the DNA TGTGCCACCGCGAGCGGGTACCATCCCAATGAGCAGTTCTTC. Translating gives CATASGYHPNEQFF. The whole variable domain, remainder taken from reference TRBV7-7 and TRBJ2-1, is GAGVSQSPRYKVTKRGQDVTLRCDPISSHATLYWYQQALGQGPEFLTYFNYEAQPDKSGLPSDRFSAERPEGSISTLTIQRTEQRDSAMYRCATASGYHPNEQFFGPGTRLTVL.

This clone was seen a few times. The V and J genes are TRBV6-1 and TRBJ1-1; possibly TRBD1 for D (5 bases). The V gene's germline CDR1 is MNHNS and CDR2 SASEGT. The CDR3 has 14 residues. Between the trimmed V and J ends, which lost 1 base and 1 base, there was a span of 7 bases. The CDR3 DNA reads TGTGCCAGCAGTGAAGGAAGGGGGAACACTGAAGCTTTCTTT. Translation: CASSEGRGNTEAFF.

CDR3 residues: CASSQWAGSIYGYTF. The CDR3 region has the DNA TGTGCCAGCAGCCAATGGGCAGGCTCGATCTATGGCTACACCTTC. V usage is TRBV16 and J usage is TRBJ1-2; unclear D gene. This CDR3 has 15 amino acids. CDR1 and CDR2 (germline): KGHSY, FQNENV. The V end was cut by 1 base, the J end by 4 bases, with 13 bases between.

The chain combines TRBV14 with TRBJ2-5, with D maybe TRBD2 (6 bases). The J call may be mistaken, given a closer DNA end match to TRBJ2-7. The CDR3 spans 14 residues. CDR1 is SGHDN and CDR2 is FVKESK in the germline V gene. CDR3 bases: TGTGCCAGCAGCCGCCGAGGGACTTCGATCGAGCAGTACTTC. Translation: CASSRRGTSIEQYF.

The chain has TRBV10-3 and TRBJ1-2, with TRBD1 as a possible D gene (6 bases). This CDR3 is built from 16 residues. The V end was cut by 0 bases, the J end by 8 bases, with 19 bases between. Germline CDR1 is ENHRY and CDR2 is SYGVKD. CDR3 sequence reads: CAISESTGLTGPGYTF. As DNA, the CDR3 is TGTGCCATCAGTGAGTCGACGGGTCTTACAGGGCCCGGCTACACCTTC.

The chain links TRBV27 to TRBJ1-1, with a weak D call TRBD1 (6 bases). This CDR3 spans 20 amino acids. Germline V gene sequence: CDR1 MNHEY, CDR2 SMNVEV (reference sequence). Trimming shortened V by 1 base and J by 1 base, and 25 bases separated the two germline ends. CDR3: CASSLLGTAGANIGNTEAFF. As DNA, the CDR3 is TGTGCCAGCAGTTTATTGGGGACCGCAGGGGCCAATATAGGGAACACTGAAGCTTTCTTT.

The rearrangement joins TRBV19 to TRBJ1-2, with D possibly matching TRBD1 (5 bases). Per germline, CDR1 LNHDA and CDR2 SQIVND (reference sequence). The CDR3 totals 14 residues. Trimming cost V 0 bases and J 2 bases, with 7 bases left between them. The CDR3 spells CASSIEPGNYGYTF. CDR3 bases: TGTGCCAGTAGTATAGAGCCAGGGAACTATGGCTACACCTTC.

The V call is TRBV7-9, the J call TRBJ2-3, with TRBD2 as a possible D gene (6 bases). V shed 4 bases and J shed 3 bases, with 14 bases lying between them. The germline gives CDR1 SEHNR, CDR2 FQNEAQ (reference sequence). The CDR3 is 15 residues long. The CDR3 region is CASSSREVRTDTQYF. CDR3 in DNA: TGTGCCAGCAGCTCCAGGGAGGTTCGAACAGATACGCAGTATTTT.

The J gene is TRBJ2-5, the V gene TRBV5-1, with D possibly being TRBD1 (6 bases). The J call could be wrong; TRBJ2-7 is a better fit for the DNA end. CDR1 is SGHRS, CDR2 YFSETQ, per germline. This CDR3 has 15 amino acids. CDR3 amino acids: CASSGTQGFPYEQYF. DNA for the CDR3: TGCGCCAGCAGCGGGACGCAGGGGTTTCCCTACGAGCAGTACTTC.

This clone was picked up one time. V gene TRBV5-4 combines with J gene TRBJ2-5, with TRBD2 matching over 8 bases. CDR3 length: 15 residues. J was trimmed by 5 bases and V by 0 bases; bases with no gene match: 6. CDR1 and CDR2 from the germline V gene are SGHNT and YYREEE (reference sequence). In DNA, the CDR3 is TGTGCCAGCAGCTTGGCTGGCGGGAGGTTGGAGACCCAGTACTTC. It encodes CASSLAGGRLETQYF.

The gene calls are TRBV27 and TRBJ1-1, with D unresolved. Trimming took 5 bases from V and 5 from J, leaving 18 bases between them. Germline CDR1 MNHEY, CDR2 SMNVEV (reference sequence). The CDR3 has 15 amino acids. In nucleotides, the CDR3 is TGTGCCAGCAGTGCAAGAAGTATTTCCGGGACTGAAGCTTTCTTT. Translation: CASSARSISGTEAFF.

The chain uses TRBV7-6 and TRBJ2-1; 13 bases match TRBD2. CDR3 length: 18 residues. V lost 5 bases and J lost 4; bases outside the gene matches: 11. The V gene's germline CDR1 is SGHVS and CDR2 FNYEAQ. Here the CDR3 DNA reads TGTGCCAGCAGCAGGACTAGCGGGGGCCACTACCAGTACAATGAGCAGTTCTTC. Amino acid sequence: CASSRTSGGHYQYNEQFF.

This CDR3 reads CASRAQGNGEAFF. CDR3 bases: TGCGCCAGCAGGGCACAGGGGAACGGGGAAGCTTTCTTT. V usage is TRBV10-2 and J usage is TRBJ1-1; 7 bases map to TRBD1. The CDR3 has 13 residues. Germline trimming cut 6 bases from V and 8 bases from J; bases unmatched to any gene: 9. Germline V gene sequence: CDR1 WSHSY, CDR2 SAAADI.

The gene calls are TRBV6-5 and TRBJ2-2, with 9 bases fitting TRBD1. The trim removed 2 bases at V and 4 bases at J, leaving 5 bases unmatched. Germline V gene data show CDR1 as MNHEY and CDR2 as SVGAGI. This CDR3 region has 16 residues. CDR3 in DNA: TGTGCCAGCAGTTACGCCGGGACAGGGAGCACCGGGGAGCTGTTTTTT. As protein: CASSYAGTGSTGELFF.

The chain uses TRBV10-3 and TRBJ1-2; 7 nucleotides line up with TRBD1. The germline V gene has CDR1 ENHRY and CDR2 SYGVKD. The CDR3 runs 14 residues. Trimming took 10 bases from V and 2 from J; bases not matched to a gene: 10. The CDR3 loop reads CASARDSDNYGYTF. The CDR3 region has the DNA TGTGCCAGCGCCCGGGACAGCGACAACTATGGCTACACCTTC.

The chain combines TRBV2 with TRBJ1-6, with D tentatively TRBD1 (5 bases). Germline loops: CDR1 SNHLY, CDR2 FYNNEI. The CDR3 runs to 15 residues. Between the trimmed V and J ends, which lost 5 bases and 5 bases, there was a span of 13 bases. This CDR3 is CASSLSGGDNSPLHF. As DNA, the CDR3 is TGTGCCAGCAGTTTAAGCGGGGGTGATAATTCACCCCTCCACTTT.